One sample yielded the 13 T cell receptor beta chains listed below, sequenced in a study of OX40 agonist ivuxolimab in advanced cancers. Assay: immunoSEQ multiplex PCR; the TCRdb copy retains only in-frame clones and omits some. This sample yields roughly 20,000 clones, of which 84% are seen a single time; 30% to 35% belongs to the top ten. Specimen: CD4+ or CD8+ T cells sorted from blood, collected in a trial of the OX40 agonist ivuxolimab. These TCRs come from an adult with an advanced solid tumor such as melanoma, head and neck, liver or kidney cancer.

This chain uses TRBV20-1 with TRBJ1-4; weak D call: TRBD1 (6 bases). V gave up 3 bases and J gave up 15 bases, with 14 bases separating them. Germline V gives CDR1 DFQATT, CDR2 SNEGSKA (reference sequence). This CDR3 is built from 11 residues. The chain's CDR3 is CSASQGQRMFF. DNA of the CDR3: TGCAGTGCTAGCCAGGGACAAAGGATGTTTTTT.

V usage is TRBV7-8 and J usage is TRBJ2-7, with TRBD2 matching over 13 bases. This CDR3 contains 18 residues. The trim removed 4 bases at V and 0 bases at J, leaving 9 bases unmatched. Germline assignment: CDR1 SGHVS and CDR2 FQNEAQ. DNA of the CDR3: TGTGCCAGCAGCTCTCGGACTAGCGGGAGAGGGGTCTCCTACGAGCAGTACTTC. This sequence encodes CASSSRTSGRGVSYEQYF.

V is TRBV5-4 and J is TRBJ2-7; D uncertain. The CDR3 runs 12 residues. The V gene lost 4 bases and the J gene lost 7 bases, with 12 bases spanning the gap. CDR1 is SGHNT, CDR2 YYREEE, per germline (reference sequence). CDR3 residues: CASSETGGEQYF. CDR3 nucleotides: TGTGCCAGCAGCGAGACGGGTGGGGAGCAGTACTTC.

This chain connects TRBV27 to TRBJ2-5, with 16 bases aligning to TRBD2. Germline V gives CDR1 MNHEY, CDR2 SMNVEV (reference sequence). CDR3 length equals 16 residues. J gave up 5 bases and V 5 bases, and 5 bases lay outside the gene matches. DNA of the CDR3: TGTGCCAGCAGTAGGGGACTAGCGGGAGGGGGTGAGACCCAGTACTTC. It codes for CASSRGLAGGGETQYF.

This clone was detected only once. This chain uses TRBV10-3 with TRBJ2-1, with TRBD2 matching 12 bases. The CDR3 has 14 amino acids. In germline, CDR1 is ENHRY, CDR2 SYGVKD. With 6 bases clipped from V and 9 bases from J, the junction kept 6 bases outside the gene matches. CDR3 bases: TGTGCCATCAGCCGGACTAGCGGGGACTTTGAGCAGTTCTTC. Translation gives CAISRTSGDFEQFF.

The chain links TRBV27 to TRBJ1-2; D perhaps matches TRBD1 (5 bases). V was shortened by 2 bases and J by 1 base, with 11 bases between the two germline ends. The CDR3 runs to 15 residues. Per the germline V gene, CDR1 is MNHEY and CDR2 is SMNVEV (reference sequence). In DNA form, the CDR3 reads TGTGCCAGCAGTTTAACGGCGGGACTTAACTATGGCTACACCTTC. It translates to CASSLTAGLNYGYTF.

J is TRBJ1-1 and V is TRBV6-6; D call uncertain. V dropped 0 bases and J dropped 8 bases, with 4 bases sitting between them. The CDR3 extends over 11 amino acids. Germline V gives CDR1 MNHNY, CDR2 SVGAGI (reference sequence). Here the CDR3 reads CASSYSTEAFF. CDR3 nucleotides: TGTGCCAGCAGTTACTCGACAGAAGCTTTCTTT.

This chain connects TRBV28 to TRBJ2-7; D uncertain. From germline, CDR1 is MDHEN and CDR2 SYDVKM. The CDR3 is 14 residues long. Trimming took off 3 bases at V and 2 bases at J, with 11 bases between the two ends. CDR3 DNA: TGTGCCAGCAGTTTGGAGAGGTTCACCTACGAGCAGTACTTC. It yields the protein CASSLERFTYEQYF.

The rearrangement joins TRBV27 to TRBJ2-1; 13 nucleotides align to TRBD2. Trimming cost V 7 bases and J 6 bases; bases outside gene matches: 6. Germline assignment: CDR1 MNHEY and CDR2 SMNVEV (reference sequence). The CDR3 is made up of 15 amino acids. Written as DNA, the CDR3 is TGTGCCAGCACCCGACTAGCGGGAGGACCCAATGAGCAGTTCTTC. This encodes CASTRLAGGPNEQFF.

V gene TRBV6-1 combines with J gene TRBJ2-3, with 9 bases that match TRBD1. The ends lost 6 bases at V and 4 bases at J; junction bases unmatched: 8. CDR1 and CDR2 from the germline V gene are MNHNS and SASEGT. CDR3 length equals 15 residues. DNA of the CDR3: TGTGCCAGCAGCGGGGGGACAGGGCGTTCAGATACGCAGTATTTT. Translating it yields CASSGGTGRSDTQYF.

This clone was seen just once. The chain has TRBV19 and TRBJ1-5; TRBD1 is a possible D gene (5 bases). Trimming removed 5 bases at V and 1 base at J, with 6 bases between. CDR1 is LNHDA and CDR2 is SQIVND in the germline V gene (reference sequence). CDR3 size: 13 residues. The CDR3 region is CASSDSSNQPQHF. Written as DNA, the CDR3 is TGTGCCAGTAGTGACAGCAGCAATCAGCCCCAGCATTTT.

The gene calls are TRBV19 and TRBJ1-5; TRBD1 matches at 7 bases. After removal of 6 bases from V and 7 bases from J, the junction contained 3 bases not matched to a gene. This CDR3 has 12 residues. Germline loops: CDR1 LNHDA, CDR2 SQIVND (reference sequence). Here the CDR3 reads CASRRQGQPQHF. The CDR3 nucleotides read TGTGCCAGTAGGCGACAGGGACAGCCCCAGCATTTT.

This sequence joins TRBV12-5 and TRBJ2-1; TRBD2 agrees at 12 bases. The CDR3 consists of 17 residues. Germline V gives CDR1 LGHNT, CDR2 FRNRAP. V was clipped by 2 bases and J by 5 bases; unmatched bases: 7. CDR3 loop: CASGLRTSGKDNNEQFF. The CDR3 DNA reads as TGTGCTAGTGGTTTGCGGACTAGCGGGAAAGATAACAATGAGCAGTTCTTC.